Listed here are 13 T cell receptor beta chains from one sample, sequenced in a study of blood T cell repertoires in COVID-19. Sequenced by immunoSEQ multiplex PCR; TCRdb stores in-frame clones only, minus some. The sample gives around 170,000 clones, about 81% of which show up once; 12% is in the top ten. The sample consisted of peripheral blood. The receptors here all came from an elderly woman with COVID-19, enrolled during active disease.

This clone appeared a few times. The chain has TRBV24-1 and TRBJ2-1, with 9 bases fitting TRBD2. Germline V gene sequence: CDR1 KGHDR, CDR2 SFDVKD. V lost 7 bases, J lost 5 bases, and 11 bases stayed unmatched. The CDR3 contains 16 residues. In DNA, the CDR3 is TGTGCCACCAGCCAACCCATAGCGGGAGAGGACAATGAGCAGTTCTTC. Amino acids: CATSQPIAGEDNEQFF.

The chain employs TRBV5-5 and TRBJ1-2; D unresolved. The CDR3 extends over 15 amino acids. Deletions cut 0 bases from V and 1 base from J, with 10 bases between. Germline V gene data show CDR1 as SGHKS and CDR2 as YYEKEE (reference sequence). CDR3: CASSLAWPYNYGYTF. DNA for the CDR3: TGTGCCAGCAGCTTGGCCTGGCCTTATAACTATGGCTACACCTTC. Full variable domain (missing parts from reference TRBV5-5 and TRBJ1-2): DAGVTQSPTHLIKTRGQQVTLRCSPISGHKSVSWYQQVLGQGPQFIFQYYEKEERGRGNFPDRFSARQFPNYSSELNVNALLLGDSALYLCASSLAWPYNYGYTFGSGTRLTVV.

The chain has TRBV7-9 and TRBJ2-5; weak D call: TRBD1 (5 bases). V was shortened by 4 bases and J by 5 bases, with 5 bases between the two germline ends. The CDR3 has 11 residues. The V gene's germline CDR1 is SEHNR and CDR2 FQNEAQ (reference sequence). In DNA, the CDR3 is TGTGCCAGCAGCTCAGGGGAGACCCAGTACTTC. Translated: CASSSGETQYF.

This clone was detected only once. The chain uses TRBV7-9 and TRBJ2-7; 8 bases are a match to TRBD1. V lost 6 bases to trimming and J lost 0 bases; unmatched junction nucleotides: 7. The CDR3 length is 15 residues. Germline lookup yields CDR1 SEHNR and CDR2 FQNEAQ (reference sequence). The CDR3 bases are TGTGCCAGCAGTTGGACAGGGCTATCCTCCTACGAGCAGTACTTC. It translates to CASSWTGLSSYEQYF. The full variable domain, completed using reference TRBV7-9 and TRBJ2-7, is DTGVSQNPRHKITKRGQNVTFRCDPISEHNRLYWYRQTLGQGPEFLTYFQNEAQLEKSRLLSDRFSAERPKGSFSTLEIQRTEQGDSAMYLCASSWTGLSSYEQYFGPGTRLTVT.

V usage is TRBV4-1 and J usage is TRBJ2-3; 7 bases align to TRBD1. V lost 3 bases to trimming and J lost 0 bases; unmatched junction nucleotides: 6. The CDR3 covers 16 residues. Germline CDR1 reads MGHRA; CDR2 reads YSYEKL. For the CDR3, the DNA is TGCGCCAGCAGCCATAGGACAGGACGAAGCACAGATACGCAGTATTTT. This encodes CASSHRTGRSTDTQYF.

The chain recombines TRBV4-1 with TRBJ1-2; D may be TRBD1 (5 bases). V lost 1 base, J lost 4 bases, and 16 bases lay in between. Germline-derived CDR1 and CDR2 are MGHRA and YSYEKL. The CDR3 is made up of 16 amino acids. The CDR3 region is CASSQGEGPPFYGYTF. The CDR3 DNA follows: TGCGCCAGCAGCCAAGGGGAGGGACCGCCCTTCTATGGCTACACCTTC.

This chain connects TRBV30 to TRBJ2-5; 13 positions agree with TRBD2. V lost 5 bases, J lost 1 base, and 4 bases stayed unmatched. The CDR3 totals 15 residues. Germline assignment: CDR1 GTSNPN and CDR2 SVGIG (reference sequence). The CDR3 here is CAWGGTSGVQETQYF. CDR3 DNA sequence: TGTGCCTGGGGTGGGACTAGCGGGGTCCAAGAGACCCAGTACTTC.

Of note for this clone: One junction end disagrees with the germline gene, perhaps due to a read error. Here the CDR3 reads CASSSPGTVTQYF. The CDR3 DNA follows: TGCGCCAGCAGCTCACCCGGGACAGTTACGCAGTATTTT. This sequence joins TRBV5-1 and TRBJ2-3; 7 nucleotides align to TRBD1. The CDR3 contains 13 residues. Germline V gene sequence: CDR1 SGHRS, CDR2 YFSETQ. The full variable domain, with the rest looked up from reference TRBV5-1 and TRBJ2-3, is KAGVTQTPRYLIKTRGQQVTLSCSPISGHRSVSWYQQTPGQGLQFLFEYFSETQRNKGNFPGRFSGRQFSNSRSEMNVSTLELGDSALYLCASSSPGTVTQYFGPGTRLTVL.

The chain combines TRBV19 with TRBJ2-5; TRBD1 agrees at 8 bases. The trim removed 4 bases at V and 4 bases at J, leaving 2 bases unmatched. The CDR3 length is 13 residues. Germline CDR1 LNHDA, CDR2 SQIVND (reference sequence). The CDR3 reads CASSNQGAETQYF. The CDR3 nucleotides are TGTGCCAGTAGTAATCAGGGGGCAGAGACCCAGTACTTC.

The gene calls are TRBV11-1 and TRBJ1-2, with D maybe TRBD1 (6 bases). Between the trimmed V and J ends, which lost 4 bases and 8 bases, there was a span of 17 bases. The CDR3 covers 14 residues. CDR1 and CDR2 (germline): SGHAT, FQDESV (reference sequence). CDR3 DNA: TGTGCCAGCAGCTCCAACGCGGCAGGGGTCGGCTACACCTTC. It codes for CASSSNAAGVGYTF.

The V call is TRBV15, the J call TRBJ2-7; 11 bases agree with TRBD2. The CDR3 is 16 residues long. The trim removed 0 bases at V and 2 bases at J, leaving 3 bases unmatched. Germline lookup yields CDR1 LNHNV and CDR2 YYDKDF (reference sequence). This chain's CDR3 is CATSREGLAETYEQYF. In DNA form, the CDR3 reads TGTGCCACCAGCAGAGAGGGACTAGCGGAAACCTACGAGCAGTACTTC.

This sequence joins TRBV4-3 and TRBJ1-3; D is undetermined. The length of the CDR3 is 17 residues. Trimming removed 1 base at V and 1 base at J, with 14 bases between. Germline CDR1 LGHNA, CDR2 YSLEER. The CDR3 DNA reads TGCGCCAGCAGCCAAGGCACTCGGACGGGATCTGGAAACACCATATATTTT. This codes for CASSQGTRTGSGNTIYF.

The chain employs TRBV24-1 and TRBJ2-1, with a weak D call TRBD1 (6 bases). V gave up 1 base and J gave up 0 bases, with 6 bases separating them. Germline CDR1 and CDR2: KGHDR and SFDVKD. This CDR3 contains 15 residues. The CDR3, as DNA: TGTGCCACCAGTGATTTCAGGGGCTCCTACAATGAGCAGTTCTTC. It yields the protein CATSDFRGSYNEQFF.